This TCR beta chain appears in the sequencing data of a study of blood T cells in healthy people across ages. General study results and limits: The authors considered diversity estimates from one million T cells to be underestimates.

Isolation yielded PBMCs, at least 6.5 million per sample, in every case. Together with a sample-barcoded 5' primer, a J-beta primer mix was included in a second PCR lasting roughly 6 to 12 cycles. Each CDR3 protein gets one entry after TCRdb re-called the 5' RACE reads with MiXCR. The sample lists roughly 860,000 distinct CDR3 sequences; around two thirds were seen once. The ends were cut back, 1 base at V and 2 bases at J, with 10 bases in the middle. Germline V gene sequence: CDR1 SGHRS, CDR2 YFSETQ. This CDR3 region has 14 residues. On this clonotype: The antigen is not known.

V gene TRBV5-1 combines with J gene TRBJ2-7; no clear D gene. The sequence came from a man aged 25-45 years in good health. Sample: blood. In nucleotides, the CDR3 is TGCGCCAGCAGCTTGATTTCGGGTCCCTACGAGCAGTACTTC. This codes for CASSLISGPYEQYF.